The rows below give T cell receptor beta chains drawn from one sample of a study of CD8 T cells in ankylosing spondylitis. TCRdb recomputed calls from the 5' RACE reads with MiXCR, one row per CDR3 protein. The repertoire has roughly 170,000 distinct CDR3 sequences, approximately 9% of them found once; the top ten carry around 15%. The sample consisted of blood, either unsorted or a sorted T cell fraction (not recorded which). Receptors were obtained from a female donor with ankylosing spondylitis or in good health (not recorded which). The conserved cysteine and the conserved F or W are not part of the CDR3 here. Each record gives: D gene, J gene, V gene, CDR3 protein. D genes are given only for firm matches.

D gene: .
J gene: TRBJ2-1
V gene: TRBV11-1
CDR3 protein: ASSLGWGSSYNEQF

D gene: .
J gene: TRBJ2-6
V gene: TRBV2
CDR3 protein: ASILDSRSGANVLT

D gene: .
J gene: TRBJ2-6
V gene: TRBV5-4
CDR3 protein: ASSLASSGANVLT

D gene: .
J gene: TRBJ2-3
V gene: TRBV27
CDR3 protein: ASSSNPLYTQY

D gene: .
J gene: TRBJ2-2
V gene: TRBV25-1
CDR3 protein: ASSGEADGELF

D gene: .
J gene: TRBJ1-6
V gene: TRBV7-9
CDR3 protein: ASSGQTGTLH

D gene: .
J gene: TRBJ1-1
V gene: TRBV20-1
CDR3 protein: SAMEGSTEAF

D gene: .
J gene: TRBJ2-2
V gene: TRBV20-1
CDR3 protein: SARDQGSTGELF

D gene: .
J gene: TRBJ2-2
V gene: TRBV4-3
CDR3 protein: ASSQGRPGNTGELF

D gene: TRBD2
J gene: TRBJ2-5
V gene: TRBV30
CDR3 protein: AWSSVPAGEETQY

D gene: TRBD2
J gene: TRBJ2-2
V gene: TRBV6-2/TRBV6-3
CDR3 protein: ASTRMRTSRTGELF

D gene: TRBD2
J gene: TRBJ2-7
V gene: TRBV27
CDR3 protein: ASRTSGRGYSYEQY

D gene: .
J gene: TRBJ1-4
V gene: TRBV7-9
CDR3 protein: ASRRMGEKLF

D gene: .
J gene: TRBJ2-1
V gene: TRBV9
CDR3 protein: ASSVGGVGANNEQF

D gene: .
J gene: TRBJ2-5
V gene: TRBV10-3
CDR3 protein: ASQPGSGGN

D gene: .
J gene: TRBJ2-2
V gene: TRBV27
CDR3 protein: ASSLSGTGTGELF

D gene: .
J gene: TRBJ1-1
V gene: TRBV12-3/TRBV12-4
CDR3 protein: ASSVNTEAF

D gene: .
J gene: TRBJ1-1
V gene: TRBV4-1
CDR3 protein: ASSQALPAGTEAF

D gene: .
J gene: TRBJ2-5
V gene: TRBV20-1
CDR3 protein: SASGLEETQY

D gene: .
J gene: TRBJ2-1
V gene: TRBV5-6
CDR3 protein: ASSAGLSSYNEQF

D gene: TRBD2
J gene: TRBJ2-3
V gene: TRBV9
CDR3 protein: ASSVGAGPTDTQY

D gene: .
J gene: TRBJ2-1
V gene: TRBV20-1
CDR3 protein: SGGVGDYNEQF

D gene: .
J gene: TRBJ2-3
V gene: TRBV5-1
CDR3 protein: ASSAGTAGPDTQY

D gene: .
J gene: TRBJ2-7
V gene: TRBV6-2/TRBV6-3
CDR3 protein: ASSFGPEQY

D gene: .
J gene: TRBJ1-1
V gene: TRBV27
CDR3 protein: ASRTGLYTEAF

D gene: .
J gene: TRBJ2-7
V gene: TRBV4-3
CDR3 protein: ASSQDQGSYEQY

D gene: .
J gene: TRBJ2-1
V gene: TRBV6-6
CDR3 protein: ASSYWANEQF

D gene: .
J gene: TRBJ2-7
V gene: TRBV6-6
CDR3 protein: ASSYPNYEQY

D gene: TRBD2
J gene: TRBJ2-3
V gene: TRBV6-2/TRBV6-3
CDR3 protein: ASIQAGTRTDTQY

D gene: .
J gene: TRBJ2-2
V gene: TRBV19
CDR3 protein: ASSWGVDTGELF

D gene: .
J gene: TRBJ2-5
V gene: TRBV27
CDR3 protein: ASSLEVGETQY

D gene: .
J gene: TRBJ2-5
V gene: TRBV6-6
CDR3 protein: ASSHPRAQGTQY

D gene: .
J gene: TRBJ2-7
V gene: TRBV6-5
CDR3 protein: ASSFAGGEQY

D gene: .
J gene: TRBJ2-7
V gene: TRBV4-3
CDR3 protein: ASRKTISSYEQY

D gene: TRBD1
J gene: TRBJ2-3
V gene: TRBV9
CDR3 protein: ASSVDPRGYTDTQY

D gene: .
J gene: TRBJ2-1
V gene: TRBV20-1
CDR3 protein: SARDLGESSYNEQF

D gene: .
J gene: TRBJ1-2
V gene: TRBV10-3
CDR3 protein: AISAWSGDYGYT

D gene: .
J gene: TRBJ1-1
V gene: TRBV25-1
CDR3 protein: ASSEYFPGEAF

D gene: .
J gene: TRBJ2-1
V gene: TRBV4-1
CDR3 protein: ASSQVTDEQF

D gene: TRBD1
J gene: TRBJ2-7
V gene: TRBV27
CDR3 protein: ASSVRGTGGAEQY

D gene: .
J gene: TRBJ1-1
V gene: TRBV12-3/TRBV12-4
CDR3 protein: ASRHRDTEAF

D gene: .
J gene: TRBJ2-4
V gene: TRBV6-5
CDR3 protein: ASSYSSTPLAKNIQY

D gene: .
J gene: TRBJ1-4
V gene: TRBV20-1
CDR3 protein: SARATDLLNEKLF

D gene: TRBD2
J gene: TRBJ2-1
V gene: TRBV2
CDR3 protein: ASSDVELAGLNEQF

D gene: .
J gene: TRBJ2-1
V gene: TRBV4-3
CDR3 protein: ASSQDPAPTLHNEQF

D gene: .
J gene: TRBJ2-7
V gene: TRBV12-3/TRBV12-4
CDR3 protein: ASSISSSYEQY

D gene: TRBD2
J gene: TRBJ2-7
V gene: TRBV7-9
CDR3 protein: ASSPVSGGPYEQY

D gene: .
J gene: TRBJ2-5
V gene: TRBV12-3/TRBV12-4
CDR3 protein: ASSSGPIETQY

D gene: TRBD1
J gene: TRBJ1-5
V gene: TRBV12-3/TRBV12-4
CDR3 protein: ASADRGHQPQH

D gene: .
J gene: TRBJ2-1
V gene: TRBV4-3
CDR3 protein: ASSQVLGNNEQF

D gene: .
J gene: TRBJ1-5
V gene: TRBV21-1
CDR3 protein: ATVIRGEGQPQH

D gene: .
J gene: TRBJ2-1
V gene: TRBV7-8
CDR3 protein: ASNQLLGVNEQF